This is a list of T cell receptor beta chains from one sample in a study of OX40 agonist ivuxolimab in advanced cancers. The table came from immunoSEQ multiplex PCR; TCRdb's copy has only in-frame clones and leaves some out. The table lists roughly 76,000 clones, over 75% of them singletons. Source: CD4+ or CD8+ T cells sorted from blood, taken in a trial of the OX40 agonist ivuxolimab. The source of these receptors is an adult with an advanced solid tumor such as melanoma, head and neck, liver or kidney cancer. CDR3s include the opening cysteine and the closing phenylalanine or tryptophan. A D gene is named only where the DNA matches it firmly. Part of the rows lack a size; the others show once, few, many or a class for expanded clones.

J: TRBJ2-7; V: TRBV11-2; D: .; size: .; DNA: TGTGCCAGCAGCGCGGCGGCAGGAGGGTACGAGCAGTACTTC; CDR3: CASSAAAGGYEQYF
J: TRBJ1-6; V: TRBV2; D: .; size: .; DNA: TGTGCCAGCAGTGAAATGGGGGATAATTCACCCCTCCACTTT; CDR3: CASSEMGDNSPLHF
J: TRBJ2-5; V: TRBV9; D: .; size: .; DNA: TGTGCCAGCAGCGGACCCGCGAAAGAGACCCAGTACTTC; CDR3: CASSGPAKETQYF
J: TRBJ2-3; V: TRBV25-1; D: .; size: .; DNA: TGTGCCACCCGAGTGTGGGAGGCAGATACGCAGTATTTT; CDR3: CATRVWEADTQYF
J: TRBJ1-6; V: TRBV5-1; D: TRBD1; size: few; DNA: TGCGCCAGCAGCTCGGGACAGGGGGCCCACAACTCCTATAATTCACCCCTCCACTTT; CDR3: CASSSGQGAHNSYNSPLHF
J: TRBJ2-2; V: TRBV6-6; D: .; size: few; DNA: TGTGCCAGCACTAAACACGGCGGGGAGCTGTTTTTT; CDR3: CASTKHGGELFF
J: TRBJ1-6; V: TRBV6-5; D: .; size: .; DNA: TGTGCCAGCAGTTACTTCGTCGGCGGCGGGCCCCTCCACTTT; CDR3: CASSYFVGGGPLHF
J: TRBJ2-7; V: TRBV6-5; D: TRBD1; size: .; DNA: TGTGCCAGCACGACAGGGATCTACGAGCAGTACTTC; CDR3: CASTTGIYEQYF
J: TRBJ1-2; V: TRBV9; D: TRBD1; size: .; DNA: TGTGCCAGCAGCGTATTCCACACAGGGGGCGGCTACACCTTC; CDR3: CASSVFHTGGGYTF
J: TRBJ2-5; V: TRBV29-1; D: .; size: .; DNA: TGCAGCGCTACTAAACAGGGATCCTCCCAAGAGACCCAGTACTTC; CDR3: CSATKQGSSQETQYF
J: TRBJ1-1; V: TRBV7-2; D: .; size: .; DNA: TGTGCCAGCAGCTTTTCAGGGGAAGACACTGAAGCTTTCTTT; CDR3: CASSFSGEDTEAFF
J: TRBJ2-7; V: TRBV11-3; D: TRBD1; size: .; DNA: TGTGCCAGCAGCTTACTGGGACAGGACTACGAGCAGTACTTC; CDR3: CASSLLGQDYEQYF
J: TRBJ1-2; V: TRBV15; D: TRBD1; size: .; DNA: TGTGCCACCAGCAGAGATAAAGGGGGCAGTGGCTACACCTTC; CDR3: CATSRDKGGSGYTF
J: TRBJ1-3; V: TRBV5-1; D: .; size: .; DNA: TGCGCCAGCAGCCTTGATGGGAGCTCTGGAAACACCATATATTTT; CDR3: CASSLDGSSGNTIYF
J: TRBJ2-3; V: TRBV11-3; D: .; size: .; DNA: TGTGCCAGCAGCTTGAACGCAATTAGCACAGATACGCAGTATTTT; CDR3: CASSLNAISTDTQYF
J: TRBJ2-7; V: TRBV11-2; D: .; size: once; DNA: TGTGCCAGCACTGATCCCAGGTTGAGCTCCTACGAGCAGTACTTC; CDR3: CASTDPRLSSYEQYF
J: TRBJ2-6; V: TRBV14; D: .; size: .; DNA: TGTGCCAGCAGCCATCTGGGTTCTGGGGCCAACGTCCTGACTTTC; CDR3: CASSHLGSGANVLTF
J: TRBJ1-1; V: TRBV6-1; D: .; size: few; DNA: TGTGCCAGCAGTGAACCCCCCTTCTTT; CDR3: CASSEPPFF
J: TRBJ2-7; V: TRBV25-1; D: TRBD1; size: .; DNA: TGTGCCAGCAGCCGGGACAGACAGTCCTACGAGCAGTACTTC; CDR3: CASSRDRQSYEQYF
J: TRBJ1-1; V: TRBV7-2; D: .; size: .; DNA: TGTGCCAGCAGCTTAAAGCGTAACACTGAAGCTTTCTTT; CDR3: CASSLKRNTEAFF
J: TRBJ2-5; V: TRBV7-3; D: .; size: .; DNA: TGTGCCAGCAGTGTGGGGGACCCGGGCAGGGAGACCCAGTACTTC; CDR3: CASSVGDPGRETQYF
J: TRBJ1-6; V: TRBV4-3; D: .; size: .; DNA: TGCGCCAGCAGCCAAGACACAGGGACGGGTTCACCCCTCCACTTT; CDR3: CASSQDTGTGSPLHF
J: TRBJ2-2; V: TRBV11-1; D: .; size: once; DNA: TGTGCCAGCAGCCCCCACCCCGGGGAGCTGTTTTTT; CDR3: CASSPHPGELFF
J: TRBJ1-4; V: TRBV2; D: .; size: .; DNA: TGTGCCAGCGGTCGGGGGGGGCGAGCAACTAATGAAAAACTGTTTTTT; CDR3: CASGRGGRATNEKLFF
J: TRBJ2-7; V: TRBV7-3; D: .; size: .; DNA: TGTGCCAGCAGCTTAGGCACGACCTACGAGCAGTACTTC; CDR3: CASSLGTTYEQYF
J: TRBJ2-2; V: TRBV27; D: .; size: .; DNA: TGTGCCAGCAGTTTAGAGGCGGGCGGGGAGCTGTTTTTT; CDR3: CASSLEAGGELFF
J: TRBJ1-3; V: TRBV7-6; D: TRBD1; size: medium-sized; DNA: TGTGCCAGCAGCGTGGGACAGGGGAGACTGAGCTCTGGAAACACCATATATTTT; CDR3: CASSVGQGRLSSGNTIYF
J: TRBJ2-1; V: TRBV7-9; D: .; size: .; DNA: TGTGCCAGCAGCTTCGGTGGCTTGTTCAATTACAATGAGCAGTTCTTC; CDR3: CASSFGGLFNYNEQFF
J: TRBJ1-5; V: TRBV27; D: .; size: .; DNA: TGTGCCAGCAGCCCAAATCCAAATCAGCCCCAGCATTTT; CDR3: CASSPNPNQPQHF
J: TRBJ1-6; V: TRBV9; D: .; size: .; DNA: TGTGCCAGCAGCGTGGGGGGGACCCGTGGGAGTGGGGAGTGGAATTCACCCCTCCACTTT; CDR3: CASSVGGTRGSGEWNSPLHF
J: TRBJ2-7; V: TRBV6-1; D: TRBD2; size: .; DNA: TGTGCCAGCAGCATGACGACGGGAGGATCCTACGAGCAGTACTTC; CDR3: CASSMTTGGSYEQYF
J: TRBJ1-2; V: TRBV5-4; D: .; size: .; DNA: TGTGCCAGCAGCCTCCCTGGGGGCCAGGGGTCCCATGGCTACACCTTC; CDR3: CASSLPGGQGSHGYTF
J: TRBJ1-5; V: TRBV5-8; D: .; size: .; DNA: TGTGCCAGCACCCGCAATCAGCCCCAGCATTTT; CDR3: CASTRNQPQHF
J: TRBJ1-2; V: TRBV9; D: .; size: .; DNA: TGTGCCAGCAGCCCTTTGAGCGCCCCCTCCTATGGCTACACCTTC; CDR3: CASSPLSAPSYGYTF
J: TRBJ2-6; V: TRBV7-6; D: .; size: .; DNA: TGTGCCAGCAGCCTATTCCCACGGGACTCTGGGGCCAACGTCCTGACTTTC; CDR3: CASSLFPRDSGANVLTF
J: TRBJ1-5; V: TRBV6-4; D: .; size: large; DNA: TGTGCCAGCAGTGATAGTATTGGTACGATTCATTTT; CDR3: CASSDSIGTIHF
J: TRBJ1-6; V: TRBV7-2; D: .; size: .; DNA: TGTGCCAGCAGCTTCGGGGGTCGGGGGACCCTTAATTCACCCCTCCACTTT; CDR3: CASSFGGRGTLNSPLHF
J: TRBJ2-7; V: TRBV7-2; D: .; size: .; DNA: TGTGCCAGCAGCTTACCCCCCGGAGGGTCGGGGCAGCAGTACTTC; CDR3: CASSLPPGGSGQQYF
J: TRBJ2-5; V: TRBV5-4; D: .; size: .; DNA: TGTGCCAGCGGCCGGACAGAAGAGACCCAGTACTTC; CDR3: CASGRTEETQYF
J: TRBJ1-1; V: TRBV9; D: .; size: .; DNA: TGTGCCAGCAGCGTAGCTCTGGGTTTCACTGAAGCTTTCTTT; CDR3: CASSVALGFTEAFF
J: TRBJ1-3; V: TRBV4-2; D: .; size: .; DNA: TGTGCCAGCAGCCAAGTCGGGTCCCGATCTGGAAACACCATATATTTT; CDR3: CASSQVGSRSGNTIYF
J: TRBJ2-7; V: TRBV11-3; D: .; size: .; DNA: TGTGCCAGCAGCTTAGGACTATCCTCCTACGAGCAGTACTTC; CDR3: CASSLGLSSYEQYF
J: TRBJ1-6; V: TRBV11-2; D: .; size: few; DNA: TGTGCCAGCAGCTTAGCCCCAGGGTATAATTCACCCCTCCACTTT; CDR3: CASSLAPGYNSPLHF
J: TRBJ2-1; V: TRBV5-1; D: .; size: few; DNA: TGCGCCAGCAGCTCCGGAACCGGTGGCAATGAGCAGTTCTTC; CDR3: CASSSGTGGNEQFF
J: TRBJ1-6; V: TRBV6-6; D: .; size: .; DNA: TGTGCCAGCAGCACGGCGGGGGTGAGCCTCCACTTT; CDR3: CASSTAGVSLHF
J: TRBJ1-5; V: TRBV9; D: .; size: .; DNA: TGTGCCAGCAGCGTAGGCATTTTTGGCAATCTCAACAGGAGGCGGGGAGGCAATCAGCCCCAGCATTTT; CDR3: CASSVGIFGNLNRRRGGNQPQHF
J: TRBJ2-1; V: TRBV6-1; D: .; size: .; DNA: TGTGCCAGCAACCGGGACTGGGTTGGCAATGAGCAGTTCTTC; CDR3: CASNRDWVGNEQFF
J: TRBJ2-1; V: TRBV6-1; D: .; size: .; DNA: TGTGCCAGCAGTGAAACTCCCAGCTCCTACAATGAGCAGTTCTTC; CDR3: CASSETPSSYNEQFF
J: TRBJ2-7; V: TRBV19; D: .; size: .; DNA: TGTGCCAGTAGTATCAATTACGAGCAGTACTTC; CDR3: CASSINYEQYF
J: TRBJ2-3; V: TRBV9; D: .; size: once; DNA: TGTGCCAGCAGCGTAGGACCTAGCACAGATACGCAGTATTTT; CDR3: CASSVGPSTDTQYF
J: TRBJ1-6; V: TRBV5-5; D: TRBD1; size: .; DNA: TGTGCCAGCAGCTCACTACAGGGGGCAATCGGATTCTTCGATTCACCCCTCCACTTT; CDR3: CASSSLQGAIGFFDSPLHF
J: TRBJ1-1; V: TRBV6-1; D: .; size: .; DNA: TGTGCCAGCAGTGAAAGTAAAGGGAGGTTCTCTGAAGCTTTCTTT; CDR3: CASSESKGRFSEAFF
J: TRBJ2-4; V: TRBV10-1; D: .; size: .; DNA: TGCGCCAGCACGATAGCCAAAAACATTCAGTACTTC; CDR3: CASTIAKNIQYF
J: TRBJ2-7; V: TRBV6-5; D: .; size: .; DNA: TGTGCCAGCACCCCAGGAGCGACCTACGAGCAGTACTTC; CDR3: CASTPGATYEQYF
J: TRBJ1-5; V: TRBV28; D: TRBD1; size: .; DNA: TGTGCCAGCAGTGCCCCGGACAGGGTGGGTCAGCCCCAGCATTTT; CDR3: CASSAPDRVGQPQHF
J: TRBJ1-2; V: TRBV19; D: .; size: .; DNA: TGTGCCAGTAGTCCGCGAGGGAGGGGTTGGGGTGGCTACACCTTC; CDR3: CASSPRGRGWGGYTF
J: TRBJ2-7; V: TRBV5-1; D: .; size: .; DNA: TGCGCCAGCTCGTATCAGGAGACATACGAGCAGTACTTC; CDR3: CASSYQETYEQYF
J: TRBJ1-5; V: TRBV18; D: .; size: .; DNA: TGTGCCAGCTCACCACCAGGCAGTCTAAATCAGCCCCAGCATTTT; CDR3: CASSPPGSLNQPQHF